The rows below give T cell receptor beta chains drawn from one sample of a study of Ad26.COV2.S vaccination and SARS-CoV-2 variants. Assay: immunoSEQ multiplex PCR; the TCRdb copy retains only in-frame clones and omits some. The sample records over 300,000 clones, under 90% being singletons. Specimen: peripheral blood, collected in a trial of Ad26.COV2.S vaccine versus placebo. These TCRs come from a person aged 18-65 years who received the Ad26.COV2.S COVID-19 vaccine or a placebo. The CDR3 runs from the conserved cysteine through the conserved F or W. Fields, in order: CDR3 length, V gene, J gene, clone size, D gene, CDR3 protein, CDR3 DNA. A D gene is named only where the DNA matches it firmly. Clone sizes are given selectively: once, few, many, or a class where the clone is expanded.

16	TRBV9	TRBJ1-2	-	TRBD1	CASSDPGQGTSYGYTF	TGTGCCAGCAGCGACCCGGGACAGGGGACTAGCTATGGCTACACCTTC
13	TRBV2	TRBJ2-1	-	-	CASSYIPYNEQFF	TGTGCCAGCTCCTACATACCCTACAATGAGCAGTTCTTC
14	TRBV5-1	TRBJ2-1	-	-	CASSLLSSPNEQFF	TGCGCCAGCAGCTTGTTATCCTCTCCCAATGAGCAGTTCTTC
13	TRBV3-1/TRBV3-2	TRBJ2-2	once	-	CASSPRGPGELFF	TGTGCCAGCAGCCCCAGGGGCCCCGGGGAGCTGTTTTTT
14	TRBV7-2	TRBJ2-7	-	TRBD2	CASRPGLAKYEQYF	TGTGCCAGCAGACCGGGACTAGCGAAATACGAGCAGTACTTC
19	TRBV27	TRBJ2-4	once	TRBD1	CASSPRTGAASLPKNIQYF	TGTGCCAGCAGTCCCCGGACAGGGGCCGCCTCACTACCAAAAAACATTCAGTACTTC
15	TRBV9	TRBJ2-1	-	-	CASSVELDPYNEQFF	TGTGCCAGCAGCGTAGAACTAGATCCATACAATGAGCAGTTCTTC
14	TRBV11-2	TRBJ1-2	few	TRBD1	CASSLLQGAWGYTF	TGTGCCAGCAGCTTACTACAGGGGGCTTGGGGCTACACCTTC
14	TRBV15	TRBJ2-1	-	-	CATRSPGAVNEQFF	TGTGCCACCAGAAGCCCGGGAGCTGTTAATGAGCAGTTCTTC
14	TRBV19	TRBJ1-5	-	TRBD1	CASSGTGGNQPQHF	TGTGCCAGTAGTGGGACAGGGGGGAATCAGCCCCAGCATTTT
14	TRBV5-1	TRBJ1-4	-	-	CASSDQGSNEKLFF	TGCGCCAGCAGCGATCAAGGGTCTAATGAAAAACTGTTTTTT
13	TRBV6-5	TRBJ2-1	-	TRBD2	CASNSGSLDEQFF	TGTGCCAGCAATAGCGGGAGTCTGGATGAGCAGTTCTTC
13	TRBV7-2	TRBJ2-2	-	-	CASSSKMGRELFF	TGTGCCAGCAGCTCTAAAATGGGCCGGGAGCTGTTTTTT
11	TRBV7-9	TRBJ1-1	-	TRBD1	CAILGQGEAFF	TGTGCCATCCTCGGACAGGGTGAAGCTTTCTTT
12	TRBV18	TRBJ1-1	-	-	CASSPKLRGAFF	TGTGCCAGCTCACCAAAGCTTCGGGGGGCTTTCTTT
15	TRBV7-8	TRBJ2-3	-	TRBD1	CASSSGQVGTDTQYF	TGTGCCAGCAGCTCGGGACAGGTTGGCACAGATACGCAGTATTTT
15	TRBV3-1/TRBV3-2	TRBJ2-2	once	TRBD2	CASSPQRGPPGELFF	TGTGCCAGCAGCCCGCAGCGGGGTCCGCCCGGGGAGCTGTTTTTT
14	TRBV7-3	TRBJ1-5	-	-	CASSLGRVSQPQHF	TGTGCCAGCAGCTTAGGTAGGGTAAGTCAGCCCCAGCATTTT
14	TRBV7-9	TRBJ1-1	-	-	CASSFVAVGTEAFF	TGTGCCAGCAGCTTTGTGGCAGTCGGCACTGAAGCTTTCTTT
13	TRBV19	TRBJ2-7	-	-	CASSTTGAYEQYF	TGTGCCAGTAGTACCACTGGGGCCTACGAGCAGTACTTC
14	TRBV10-3	TRBJ2-7	-	TRBD2	CAIRETSGIVEQYF	TGTGCCATCAGAGAGACTAGCGGGATAGTCGAGCAGTACTTC
14	TRBV3-1/TRBV3-2	TRBJ2-5	-	-	CASSQGLAEGTQYF	TGTGCCAGCAGCCAGGGACTGGCGGAAGGGACCCAGTACTTC
14	TRBV7-9	TRBJ2-3	-	-	CASSLGRAPDTQYF	TGTGCCAGCAGCTTGGGGCGTGCTCCAGATACGCAGTATTTT
11	TRBV14	TRBJ2-1	-	-	CASSQGLEQFF	TGTGCCAGCAGCCAAGGACTCGAGCAGTTCTTC
15	TRBV19	TRBJ1-1	-	-	CASSIWGAEVTEAFF	TGTGCCAGTAGTATCTGGGGGGCGGAGGTCACTGAAGCTTTCTTT
14	TRBV5-1	TRBJ2-5	-	-	CASSFQTDQETQYF	TGCGCCAGCAGCTTCCAGACAGATCAAGAGACCCAGTACTTC
13	TRBV5-1	TRBJ2-3	once	-	CASGRIATDTQYF	TGCGCCAGCGGAAGGATCGCCACAGATACGCAGTATTTT
14	TRBV18	TRBJ1-2	-	-	CASSLWEDNYGYTF	TGTGCCAGCTCACTATGGGAGGACAACTATGGCTACACCTTC
12	TRBV6-5	TRBJ1-4	-	-	CASRRPGEKLFF	TGTGCCAGCAGGCGCCCGGGGGAAAAACTGTTTTTT
17	TRBV4-1	TRBJ2-5	-	TRBD2	CASSQGKSSGSLETQYF	TGCGCCAGCAGCCAAGGGAAGTCTAGCGGGAGCCTAGAGACCCAGTACTTC
13	TRBV5-4	TRBJ2-5	-	-	CASSLEGLETQYF	TGTGCCAGCAGCTTGGAGGGATTAGAGACCCAGTACTTC
13	TRBV19	TRBJ1-1	-	-	CASSTRTAIEAFF	TGTGCCAGTAGTACCCGGACAGCAATAGAAGCTTTCTTT
14	TRBV10-2	TRBJ2-1	-	-	CASSVFGMGNEQFF	TGCGCCAGCAGTGTGTTCGGGATGGGGAATGAGCAGTTCTTC
14	TRBV19	TRBJ1-2	-	-	CASSSEDRWYGYTF	TGTGCCAGTAGTAGTGAGGACAGATGGTATGGCTACACCTTC
16	TRBV24-1	TRBJ2-1	-	TRBD2	CATSDPGLAGDNEQFF	TGTGCCACCAGTGACCCCGGACTAGCGGGAGACAATGAGCAGTTCTTC
14	TRBV29-1	TRBJ2-1	-	TRBD2	CSVRGGAYYNEQFF	TGCAGCGTTCGCGGGGGGGCATACTACAATGAGCAGTTCTTC
17	TRBV18	TRBJ1-6	-	TRBD1	CASSLSGQGADNSPLHF	TGTGCCAGCTCACTGTCCGGACAGGGTGCGGATAATTCACCCCTCCACTTT
13	TRBV12-3/TRBV12-4	TRBJ1-4	few	-	CASSPDLHEKLFF	TGTGCCAGCAGTCCCGATTTGCATGAAAAACTGTTTTTT
13	TRBV27	TRBJ1-6	-	-	CASQTLPNSPLHF	TGTGCCAGCCAAACTTTACCCAATTCACCCCTCCACTTT
16	TRBV3-1/TRBV3-2	TRBJ2-2	-	-	CASSPNPGRNTGELFF	TGTGCCAGCAGCCCAAACCCAGGGCGGAACACCGGGGAGCTGTTTTTT
19	TRBV7-6	TRBJ2-6	-	TRBD2	CASSLLKTSRLYRANVLTF	TGTGCCAGCAGCTTACTAAAGACTAGCCGGCTATATAGGGCCAACGTCCTGACTTTC
13	TRBV29-1	TRBJ2-5	-	-	CSGSPEYQETQYF	TGCAGCGGGTCACCGGAGTACCAAGAGACCCAGTACTTC
15	TRBV11-1	TRBJ2-1	-	-	CASSPQLGSYNEQFF	TGTGCCAGCAGCCCCCAACTTGGCTCCTACAATGAGCAGTTCTTC
17	TRBV7-2	TRBJ1-1	few	-	CASSFGVLRKVNAEAFF	TGTGCCAGCAGCTTTGGGGTCCTGCGGAAGGTAAACGCTGAAGCTTTCTTT
15	TRBV7-9	TRBJ1-1	-	TRBD1	CASSPRQGPNTEAFF	TGTGCCAGCAGCCCTAGACAGGGTCCGAACACTGAAGCTTTCTTT
14	TRBV15	TRBJ2-7	-	-	CATSRGEVELEQYF	TGTGCCACCAGCAGAGGGGAGGTAGAGCTCGAGCAGTACTTC